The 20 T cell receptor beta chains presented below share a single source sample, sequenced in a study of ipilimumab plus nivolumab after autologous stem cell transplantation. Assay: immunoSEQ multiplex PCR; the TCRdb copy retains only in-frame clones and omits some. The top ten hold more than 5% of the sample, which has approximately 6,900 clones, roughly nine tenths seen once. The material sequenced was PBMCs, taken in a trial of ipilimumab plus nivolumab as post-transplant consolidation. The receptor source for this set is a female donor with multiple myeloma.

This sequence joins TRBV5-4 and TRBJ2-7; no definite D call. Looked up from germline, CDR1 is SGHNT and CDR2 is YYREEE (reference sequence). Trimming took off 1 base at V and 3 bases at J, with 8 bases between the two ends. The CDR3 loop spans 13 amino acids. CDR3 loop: CASSLNAGYEQYF. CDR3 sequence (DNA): TGTGCCAGCAGCTTGAACGCTGGCTACGAGCAGTACTTC.

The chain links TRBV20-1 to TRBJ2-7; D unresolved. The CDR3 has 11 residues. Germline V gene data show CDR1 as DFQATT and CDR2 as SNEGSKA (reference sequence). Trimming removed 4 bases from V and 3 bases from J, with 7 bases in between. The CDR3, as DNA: TGCAGTGCTACGAACAGCTACGAGCAGTACTTC. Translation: CSATNSYEQYF.

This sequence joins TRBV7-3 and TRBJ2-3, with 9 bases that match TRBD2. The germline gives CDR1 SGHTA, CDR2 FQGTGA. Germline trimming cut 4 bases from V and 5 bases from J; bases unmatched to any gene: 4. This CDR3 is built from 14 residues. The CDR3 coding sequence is TGTGCCAGCAGCTCACCGACTAGCGGAGATACGCAGTATTTT. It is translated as CASSSPTSGDTQYF.

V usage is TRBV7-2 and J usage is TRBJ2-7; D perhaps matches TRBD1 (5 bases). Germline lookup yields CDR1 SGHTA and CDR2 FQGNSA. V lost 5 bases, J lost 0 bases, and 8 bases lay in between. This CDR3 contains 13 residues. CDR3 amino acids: CASSADSSYEQYF. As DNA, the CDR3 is TGTGCCAGCAGCGCAGACAGCTCCTACGAGCAGTACTTC.

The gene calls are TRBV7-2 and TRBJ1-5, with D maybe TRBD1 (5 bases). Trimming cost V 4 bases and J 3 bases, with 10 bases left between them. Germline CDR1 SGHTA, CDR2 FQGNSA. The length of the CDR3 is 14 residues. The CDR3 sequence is CASSSGLNNQPQHF. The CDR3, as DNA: TGTGCCAGCAGCTCGGGACTGAACAATCAGCCCCAGCATTTT. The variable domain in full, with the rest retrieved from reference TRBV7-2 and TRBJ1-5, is GAGVSQSPSNKVTEKGKDVELRCDPISGHTALYWYRQSLGQGLEFLIYFQGNSAPDKSGLPSDRFSAERTGGSVSTLTIQRTQQEDSAVYLCASSSGLNNQPQHFGDGTRLSIL.

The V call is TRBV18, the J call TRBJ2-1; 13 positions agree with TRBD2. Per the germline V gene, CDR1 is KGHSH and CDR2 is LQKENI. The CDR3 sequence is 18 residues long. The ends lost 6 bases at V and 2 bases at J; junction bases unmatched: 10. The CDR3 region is CASSLRTSGSEAYNEQFF. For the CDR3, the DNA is TGTGCCAGCTCCCTACGGACTAGCGGGAGCGAGGCCTACAATGAGCAGTTCTTC.

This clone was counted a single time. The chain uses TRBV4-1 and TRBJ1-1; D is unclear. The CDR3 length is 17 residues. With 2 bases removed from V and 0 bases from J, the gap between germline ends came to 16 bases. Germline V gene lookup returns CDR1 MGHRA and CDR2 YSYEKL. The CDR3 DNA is TGCGCCAGCAGCCAAAGGCGGGGTTTAGGAGTGAACACTGAAGCTTTCTTT. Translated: CASSQRRGLGVNTEAFF.

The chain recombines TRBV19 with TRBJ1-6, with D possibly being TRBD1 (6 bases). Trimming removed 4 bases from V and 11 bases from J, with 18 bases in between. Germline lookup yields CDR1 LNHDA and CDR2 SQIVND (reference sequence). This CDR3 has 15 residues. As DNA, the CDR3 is TGTGCCAGTAGTACGCGGACCGGACCAGGGGCACCCCTCCACTTT. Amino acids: CASSTRTGPGAPLHF.

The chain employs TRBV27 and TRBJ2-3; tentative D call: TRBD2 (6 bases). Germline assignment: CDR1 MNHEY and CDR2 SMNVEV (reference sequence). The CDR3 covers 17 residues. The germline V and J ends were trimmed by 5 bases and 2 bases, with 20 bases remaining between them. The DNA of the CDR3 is TGTGCCAGCAGTCCCACAGTGGGCGGGGCCTACACAGATACGCAGTATTTT. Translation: CASSPTVGGAYTDTQYF.

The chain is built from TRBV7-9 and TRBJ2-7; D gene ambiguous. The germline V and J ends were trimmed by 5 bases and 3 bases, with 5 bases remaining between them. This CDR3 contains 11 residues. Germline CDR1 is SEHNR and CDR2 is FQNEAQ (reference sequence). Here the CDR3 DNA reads TGTGCCAGCAGCACCTACTACGAGCAGTACTTC. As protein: CASSTYYEQYF.

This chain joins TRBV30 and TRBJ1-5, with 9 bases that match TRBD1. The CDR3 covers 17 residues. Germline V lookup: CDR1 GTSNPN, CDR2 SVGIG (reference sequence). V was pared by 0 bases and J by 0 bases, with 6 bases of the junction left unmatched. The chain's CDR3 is CAWSVHRGQDSNQPQHF. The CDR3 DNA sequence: TGTGCCTGGAGTGTACACAGGGGGCAGGATAGCAATCAGCCCCAGCATTTT.

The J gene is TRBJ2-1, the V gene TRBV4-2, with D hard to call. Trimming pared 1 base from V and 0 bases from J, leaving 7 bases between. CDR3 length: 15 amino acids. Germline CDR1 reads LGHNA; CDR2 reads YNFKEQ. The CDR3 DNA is TGTGCCAGCAGCCAAGGGTCGAGCTCCTACAATGAGCAGTTCTTC. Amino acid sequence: CASSQGSSSYNEQFF.

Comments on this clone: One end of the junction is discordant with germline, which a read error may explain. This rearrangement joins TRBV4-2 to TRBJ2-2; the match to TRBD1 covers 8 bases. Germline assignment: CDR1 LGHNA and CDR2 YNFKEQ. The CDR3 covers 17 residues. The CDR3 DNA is TGTGTCAGCAGCCAAGAGGGGACAGGCTGGGGAACCGGGGAGCTGTTTTTT. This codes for CVSSQEGTGWGTGELFF.

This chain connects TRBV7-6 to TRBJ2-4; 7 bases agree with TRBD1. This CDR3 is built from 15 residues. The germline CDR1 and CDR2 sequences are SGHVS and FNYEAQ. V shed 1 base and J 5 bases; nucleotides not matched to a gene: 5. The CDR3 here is CASSLGQGGQNIQYF. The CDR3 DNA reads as TGTGCCAGCAGCTTAGGACAGGGTGGTCAAAACATTCAGTACTTC. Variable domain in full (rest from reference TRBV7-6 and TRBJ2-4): GAGVSQSPRYKVTKRGQDVALRCDPISGHVSLYWYRQALGQGPEFLTYFNYEAQQDKSGLPNDRFSAERPEGSISTLTIQRTEQRDSAMYRCASSLGQGGQNIQYFGAGTRLSVL.

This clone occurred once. The CDR3 DNA reads TGTGCCAGCAGCCAGACTAGCGGTGCGAACACCGGGGAGCTGTTTTTT. Translated: CASSQTSGANTGELFF. The V call is TRBV7-3, the J call TRBJ2-2, with 9 bases matching TRBD2. The CDR3 is made up of 16 amino acids. Unmatched junction bases numbered 4, after V lost 5 bases and J lost 0 bases. In germline, CDR1 is SGHTA, CDR2 FQGTGA.

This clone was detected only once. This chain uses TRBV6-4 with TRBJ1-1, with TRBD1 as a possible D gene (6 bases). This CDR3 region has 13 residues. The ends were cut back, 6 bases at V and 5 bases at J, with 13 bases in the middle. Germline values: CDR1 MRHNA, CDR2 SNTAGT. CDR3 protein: CASSMGAWTEAFF. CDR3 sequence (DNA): TGTGCCAGCAGCATGGGGGCCTGGACTGAAGCTTTCTTT.

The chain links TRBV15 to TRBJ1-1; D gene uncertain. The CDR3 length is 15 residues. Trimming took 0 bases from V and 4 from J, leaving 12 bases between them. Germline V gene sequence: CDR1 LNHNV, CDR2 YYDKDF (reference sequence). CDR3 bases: TGTGCCACCAGCAGAGAGGGAATGGTAAGCACTGAAGCTTTCTTT. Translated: CATSREGMVSTEAFF.

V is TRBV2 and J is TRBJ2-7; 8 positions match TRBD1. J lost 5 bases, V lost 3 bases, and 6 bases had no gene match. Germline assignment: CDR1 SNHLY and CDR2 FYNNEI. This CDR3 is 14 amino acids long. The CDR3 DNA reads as TGTGCCAGCAGTGACTTGACAGGGGACCACGAGCAGTACTTC. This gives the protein CASSDLTGDHEQYF.

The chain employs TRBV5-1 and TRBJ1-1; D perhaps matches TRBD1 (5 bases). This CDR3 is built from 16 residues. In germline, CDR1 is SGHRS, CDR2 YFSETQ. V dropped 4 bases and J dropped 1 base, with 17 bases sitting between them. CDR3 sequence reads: CASSPQGGVSNTEAFF. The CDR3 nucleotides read TGCGCCAGCAGCCCTCAGGGAGGGGTATCGAACACTGAAGCTTTCTTT.

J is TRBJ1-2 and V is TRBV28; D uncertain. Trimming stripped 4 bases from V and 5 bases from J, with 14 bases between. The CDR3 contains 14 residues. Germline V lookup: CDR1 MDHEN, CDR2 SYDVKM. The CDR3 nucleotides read TGTGCCAGCAGTTCGGGGTTTCCACCTTATGGCTACACCTTC. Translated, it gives CASSSGFPPYGYTF.